This is a list of T cell receptor beta chains from one sample in a study of glioma-infiltrating T cells. MiXCR was run by TCRdb on the multiplex PCR reads, yielding one entry per CDR3 protein. The sample has about 89,000 distinct CDR3 sequences; 23% are singletons. The sample comprised glioma tissue, nonneoplastic brain tissue, or PBMCs (not recorded which). These receptors were obtained from a human donor with low-grade glioma or glioblastoma, undergoing nonglioma brain surgery, or in good health (not recorded which). The CDR3 runs from the conserved cysteine through the conserved F or W. Each record gives: J gene, clone size, D gene, V gene, CDR3 DNA, CDR3 protein. The D gene is left open where the match is weak. Size tells how often a clone was seen (once, few, many) or the class of an expanded clone, and some rows leave it out.

TRBJ2-3 many TRBD1 TRBV2 TGTGCCAGCAGCCCTTTGGGACAGGGGCTCACAGATACGCAGTATTTT CASSPLGQGLTDTQYF
TRBJ2-2 - TRBD2 TRBV3-1 TGTGCCAGCGGCCAGCCGGGACTAGCGAGAAACACCGGGGGGCTGTTTTTT CASGQPGLARNTGGLFF
TRBJ2-5 - - TRBV19 TGTGCCAGTAGTACCCGCTGGGCCGAGACCCAGTACTTC CASSTRWAETQYF
TRBJ1-6 many TRBD1 TRBV10-3 TGTGCCACCTCGGGACAGGAGAGTTCACCCCTCCACTTT CATSGQESSPLHF
TRBJ2-5 many TRBD1 TRBV7-2 TGTGCCAGCAGCCAGGACAGGGGAGGGGAGACCCAGTACTTC CASSQDRGGETQYF
TRBJ1-1 - - TRBV14 TGTGCCAGCAGCCAAGGCGGCTTTGGGACTGAAGCTTTCTTT CASSQGGFGTEAFF
TRBJ1-4 few TRBD1 TRBV7-8 TGTGCCAGCAGCTTCTTAGGGGGCTCAACTAATGAAAAACTGTTTTTT CASSFLGGSTNEKLFF
TRBJ2-7 - - TRBV9 TGTGCCAGCAGCGTAGTTGCGGGCAGCAACGAGCAGTACTTC CASSVVAGSNEQYF
TRBJ2-1 - TRBD1 TRBV11-2 TGTGCCAGCAGCTTAGTGCTCACAGGGGGATACAATGAGCAGTTCTTC CASSLVLTGGYNEQFF
TRBJ2-1 many TRBD1 TRBV15 TGTGCCACCAGCAGAGGACAGGGCGCTACCTACAATGAGCAGTTCTTC CATSRGQGATYNEQFF
TRBJ2-2 - - TRBV19 TGTGCCAGTATCGGACACGGGGAGCTGTTTTTT CASIGHGELFF
TRBJ2-3 many - TRBV29-1 TGCAGCGTTGATCCCAGCACAGATACGCAGTATTTT CSVDPSTDTQYF
TRBJ2-5 few TRBD1 TRBV19 TGTGCCAGTAAAGTGGGGGCGGACAGGAAAGAGACCCAGTACTTC CASKVGADRKETQYF
TRBJ2-3 many TRBD2 TRBV20-1 TGCAGTGCTAGACTGGGGAGCGGGGGCTTCACAGATACGCAGTATTTT CSARLGSGGFTDTQYF
TRBJ1-2 many - TRBV6-1 TGTGCCAGCAGCTTAGAGGGGACCTATGGCTACACCTTC CASSLEGTYGYTF
TRBJ1-1 - - TRBV5-6 TGTGCCAGCAGCTACACGGGGGGGGTTAAGAGAGCTTTCTTT CASSYTGGVKRAFF
TRBJ1-1 many TRBD1 TRBV19 TGTGCCAGTGCCGGACAGGGACCGCGACAGACCGAAGCTTTCTTT CASAGQGPRQTEAFF
TRBJ2-7 - TRBD1 TRBV7-8 TGTGCCAGCAGCTTACCGGGACAGGGGTCCTACGAGCAGTACTTC CASSLPGQGSYEQYF
TRBJ2-1 many - TRBV24-1 TGTGCCACCAGTGACGGGGAGTACAATGAGCAGTTCTTC CATSDGEYNEQFF
TRBJ2-1 many TRBD2 TRBV20-1 TGCAGTGCTAGAAGCGGGAGGGCCGCGAATGAGCAGTTCTTC CSARSGRAANEQFF
TRBJ1-5 - TRBD1 TRBV12-3/TRBV12-4 TGTGCCAGCAGATACTCAGGGGGCGGCAATCAGCCCCAGCATTTT CASRYSGGGNQPQHF
TRBJ1-1 many - TRBV6-6 TGTGCCAGCAGTTACCGACAGAGAACTAACACTGAAGCTTTCTTT CASSYRQRTNTEAFF
TRBJ2-3 many - TRBV3-1 TGTGCCAGCACCAGGGGGGCGGATACGCAGTATTTT CASTRGADTQYF
TRBJ2-7 many - TRBV3-1 TGTGCCAGCACTCGATCCGGTCCGACCTACGAGCAGTACTTC CASTRSGPTYEQYF
TRBJ2-4 many - TRBV2 TGTGCCAGCAGAGAGACAGTTGTCAGAAACATTCAGTACTTC CASRETVVRNIQYF
TRBJ2-2 - TRBD1 TRBV20-1 TGCAGTGCTAGAGATCCGAGGCGAGACAGGGGGTCCCCCGGGGAGCTGTTTTTT CSARDPRRDRGSPGELFF
TRBJ1-6 many - TRBV12-3/TRBV12-4 TGTGCCAGCACTCCTGGGGGCGCATCACCCCTCCACTTT CASTPGGASPLHF
TRBJ1-1 - - TRBV7-2 TGTGCCAGCAACAGGGTTAGGGGACTATTGAACACTGAAGCTTTCTTT CASNRVRGLLNTEAFF
TRBJ2-3 - - TRBV27 TGTGCCAGTAGACTCACTTTCGGGATCGGCACAGATACGCAGTATTTT CASRLTFGIGTDTQYF
TRBJ1-2 - - TRBV5-4 TGTGCCAGCAGCAGCCAGAGATCTAACTATGGCTACACCTTC CASSSQRSNYGYTF
TRBJ1-5 - TRBD1 TRBV12-3/TRBV12-4 TGTGCCAGCAGACAGGGGTCCAATCAGCCCCAGCATTTT CASRQGSNQPQHF
TRBJ1-1 many TRBD1 TRBV5-1 TGCGCCAGCAGCACGGACAGGGCCGGAAAAACTGAAGCTTTCTTT CASSTDRAGKTEAFF
TRBJ1-6 - - TRBV20-1 TGCAGTGCTCAAAAAAGACAGAAGAATTCACCCCTCCACTTT CSAQKRQKNSPLHF
TRBJ2-3 - - TRBV4-3 TGCGCCAGCAGCCAGGGGGGGGCAGACACAGATACGCAGTATTTT CASSQGGADTDTQYF
TRBJ1-1 - TRBD1 TRBV19 TGTGCCAGTAGTGCGGACAGGGGGTCGGGCACTGAAGCTTTCTTT CASSADRGSGTEAFF
TRBJ2-7 - - TRBV12-3/TRBV12-4 TGTGCCAGCAGTTTAACTAGCCACTACGAGCAGTACTTC CASSLTSHYEQYF
TRBJ2-6 many - TRBV6-1 TGTGCCAGCAGTCGTACAGGTTCGAGCTCTGGGGCCAACGTCCTGACTTTC CASSRTGSSSGANVLTF
TRBJ2-1 - TRBD2 TRBV6-5 TGTGTCAGCAGAACTAGCGGGAGGGGTCGGAATGAGCAGTTCTTC CVSRTSGRGRNEQFF
TRBJ1-5 many - TRBV10-2 TGCGCCAGCAGTGAGACGACCCTAAATCAGCCCCAGCATTTT CASSETTLNQPQHF
TRBJ2-5 - - TRBV19 TGTGCCAGTAGTGACCAGTTAGGCCAAGAGAGCCAGTACTTC CASSDQLGQESQYF
TRBJ2-7 - - TRBV9 TGTGCCAGCAGCGTCGGACTGAGCTCCTACGAGCAGTACTTC CASSVGLSSYEQYF
TRBJ1-5 few - TRBV12-3/TRBV12-4 TGTGCCAGCAGATTTGGACAATCACGCAATCAGCCCCAGCATTTT CASRFGQSRNQPQHF
TRBJ1-6 - - TRBV5-1 TGCACCAGCAGCTTGGACGGAGCTCTGGGTAATTCACCCCTCCACTTT CTSSLDGALGNSPLHF
TRBJ1-1 many - TRBV14 TGTGCCAGCAGCCAAGGACCGAACACTGAAGCTTTCTTT CASSQGPNTEAFF
TRBJ2-3 many - TRBV20-1 TGCAGTGCCCGGGAGTGGCGTGATACGCAGTATTTT CSAREWRDTQYF
TRBJ2-7 - - TRBV20-1 TGCAGTGCTAGTGGCCTAGAGGGAGGACGGGGTGGCGAGGAGTACTTC CSASGLEGGRGGEEYF
TRBJ2-1 few TRBD1 TRBV4-2 TGTGCCAGCAGCCAAGAGGAGAGGGGGCGCGTCAATGAGCAGTTCTTC CASSQEERGRVNEQFF
TRBJ1-1 once - TRBV15 TGTGCCACCACCCCGCAGGCGAACACTGAAGCCTTCTTC CATTPQANTEAFF
TRBJ2-1 - TRBD2 TRBV3-1 TGTGCCAGCAGCCAAGTCCAACTAGCGGGAGGGGTCGGGAGTGAGCAGTTCTTC CASSQVQLAGGVGSEQFF
TRBJ2-2 few - TRBV12-3/TRBV12-4 TGTGCCAGCAGCAAAACAGGGCCCGGGGAGCTGTTTTTT CASSKTGPGELFF
TRBJ2-1 many - TRBV2 TGTGCCACTAGACTACCATATTACAATGAGCAGTTCTTC CATRLPYYNEQFF
TRBJ1-4 - - TRBV19 TGTGCCAGTAGTACTTTCTCGGGCTCCCAAGGGAATGAAAAACTGTTTTTT CASSTFSGSQGNEKLFF
TRBJ1-1 - - TRBV20-1 TGCAGTGCTAGCGAGGTCAGTCAACCAAATGAAGCTTTCTTT CSASEVSQPNEAFF
TRBJ2-7 many - TRBV6-1 TGTGCCAGCAGTGTTGAGACAGGTCAGGGCGAGCAGTACTTC CASSVETGQGEQYF
TRBJ2-1 - TRBD2 TRBV5-4 TGTGCCAGCAGCCCGGGGGGGCGTAGCCGAAATGAGCAGTTCTTC CASSPGGRSRNEQFF
TRBJ2-3 few TRBD2 TRBV7-2 TGTGCCAGCAGCTTAGCTAGTGCTAGCGGAAGCACAGATACGCAGTATTTT CASSLASASGSTDTQYF
TRBJ2-7 once TRBD2 TRBV9 TGTGCCAGCAGCGTAGTAGCGGGCTCCTACGAGCAGTACTTC CASSVVAGSYEQYF
TRBJ1-1 - TRBD1 TRBV7-9 TGTGCCAGCAGCCGCCCTGGGACAGGGGTTCAGAACACTGAAGCTCTCTTT CASSRPGTGVQNTEALF
TRBJ1-2 few - TRBV5-1 TGCGCCAGCAGCCCAGAACTCCAGACACGTTCCAGCTACACCTTC CASSPELQTRSSYTF
TRBJ1-6 few - TRBV19 TGTACCAGTAGTATAGATCACGGGAGTTCCTATAATTCACCCCTCCACTTT CTSSIDHGSSYNSPLHF